The entry that follows covers one T cell receptor beta chain sequence. Its antigen is unidentified. Use of 60 Vbeta and 13 Jbeta primers characterized the PCR. Using immunoSEQ multiplex PCR, the repertoire was profiled, and TCRdb retains in-frame clones only, with some absent. The sample lists about 160,000 clones, 65% to 85% occurring once. This sample was included in a study of cytomegalovirus exposure and HLA in healthy donors. Study-level results: DRB1 had the most TCR associations and HLA-C the fewest, a later analysis found, with rates varying by HLA locus.

This CDR3 has 12 amino acids. Trimming stripped 0 bases from V and 6 bases from J, with 6 bases between. The V gene's germline CDR1 is SGHTA and CDR2 FQGTGA. This TCR came from a woman aged 30 to 39 in good health and CMV-seropositive. Sequences were obtained from PBMCs. V gene TRBV7-3 combines with J gene TRBJ2-7; D is ambiguous. CDR3 in amino acids: CASSLTSGEQYF. Here the CDR3 DNA reads TGTGCCAGCAGCTTAACTTCGGGCGAGCAGTACTTC.